Listed below are T cell receptor beta chains from one sample, sequenced in a study of T-cell memory formation after mild COVID-19. Each CDR3 protein is one row after TCRdb ran MiXCR on the 5' RACE reads. The table includes 470,000 or so distinct CDR3 sequences, nearly 25% detected once. The sequencing sample was made of PBMCs or a T cell subset sorted from them (not recorded which). Receptors originate from an adult woman who had mild COVID-19 (a few samples of this study predate the infection). Cell type and time point are not known. Each CDR3 is given without its conserved first and last residue. Each record gives: CDR3 protein, J gene, V gene.

CDR3 protein: ASSQRDSEYYEQY
J gene: TRBJ2-7
V gene: TRBV19

CDR3 protein: ASGPRRLGHEQY
J gene: TRBJ2-7
V gene: TRBV2

CDR3 protein: ASSLHGEITGELF
J gene: TRBJ2-2
V gene: TRBV12-3/TRBV12-4

CDR3 protein: APVALNTEAF
J gene: TRBJ1-1
V gene: TRBV7-9

CDR3 protein: ATSAGIGNQPQH
J gene: TRBJ1-5
V gene: TRBV24-1

CDR3 protein: ASSQVWLAETKGGETQY
J gene: TRBJ2-5
V gene: TRBV4-2

CDR3 protein: SASSGGRDNEQF
J gene: TRBJ2-1
V gene: TRBV20-1

CDR3 protein: AAGVGSETQY
J gene: TRBJ2-5
V gene: TRBV12-3/TRBV12-4

CDR3 protein: ASSLEPATGTYNYGYT
J gene: TRBJ1-2
V gene: TRBV5-1

CDR3 protein: ASSPTGTGSAGELF
J gene: TRBJ2-2
V gene: TRBV5-1

CDR3 protein: ASSLTGQTSNYGYT
J gene: TRBJ1-2
V gene: TRBV7-3

CDR3 protein: ASSFETGAIYGYT
J gene: TRBJ1-2
V gene: TRBV5-5

CDR3 protein: ASSHGTARTLGNEQF
J gene: TRBJ2-1
V gene: TRBV5-1

CDR3 protein: ASGRLAARKNIQY
J gene: TRBJ2-4
V gene: TRBV2

CDR3 protein: ASSLALGSHQPQH
J gene: TRBJ1-5
V gene: TRBV7-2

CDR3 protein: ATGGGRAGEQF
J gene: TRBJ2-1
V gene: TRBV24-1

CDR3 protein: ATSDSDGEAGEKLF
J gene: TRBJ1-4
V gene: TRBV24-1

CDR3 protein: ASAMNLGFRDRGRGGYGYT
J gene: TRBJ1-2
V gene: TRBV7-2

CDR3 protein: ASSSAAEGVYNEQF
J gene: TRBJ2-1
V gene: TRBV5-6